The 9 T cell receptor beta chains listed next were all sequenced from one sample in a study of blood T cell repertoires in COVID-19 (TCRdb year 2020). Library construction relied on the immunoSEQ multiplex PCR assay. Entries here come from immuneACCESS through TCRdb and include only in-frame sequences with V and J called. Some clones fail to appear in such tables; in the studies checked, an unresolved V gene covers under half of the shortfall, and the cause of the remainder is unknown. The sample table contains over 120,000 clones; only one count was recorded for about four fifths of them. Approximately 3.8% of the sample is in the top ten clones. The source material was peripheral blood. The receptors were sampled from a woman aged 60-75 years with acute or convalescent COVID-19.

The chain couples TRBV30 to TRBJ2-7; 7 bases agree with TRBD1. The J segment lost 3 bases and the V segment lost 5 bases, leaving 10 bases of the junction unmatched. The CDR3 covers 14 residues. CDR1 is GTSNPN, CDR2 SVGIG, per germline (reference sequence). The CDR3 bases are TGTGCCTGGGGGCCACTCGGGACAGTCTACGAGCAGTACTTC. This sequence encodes CAWGPLGTVYEQYF.

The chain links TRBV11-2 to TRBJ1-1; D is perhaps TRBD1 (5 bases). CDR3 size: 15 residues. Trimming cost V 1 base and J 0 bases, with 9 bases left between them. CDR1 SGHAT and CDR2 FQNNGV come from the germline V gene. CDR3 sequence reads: CASSLVAGVNTEAFF. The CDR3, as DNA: TGTGCCAGCAGCTTAGTGGCGGGGGTGAACACTGAAGCTTTCTTT.

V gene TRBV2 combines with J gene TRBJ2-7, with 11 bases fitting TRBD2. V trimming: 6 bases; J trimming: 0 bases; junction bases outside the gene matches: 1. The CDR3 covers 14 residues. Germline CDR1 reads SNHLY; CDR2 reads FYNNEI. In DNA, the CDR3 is TGTGCCAGCAGGGGACTAGCGGTCTCCTACGAGCAGTACTTC. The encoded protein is CASRGLAVSYEQYF.

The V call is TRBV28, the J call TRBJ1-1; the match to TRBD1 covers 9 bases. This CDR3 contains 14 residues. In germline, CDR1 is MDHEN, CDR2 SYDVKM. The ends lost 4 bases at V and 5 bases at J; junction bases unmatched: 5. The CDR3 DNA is TGTGCCAGCAGTTCCGGACAGGGGATGACTGAAGCTTTCTTT. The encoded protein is CASSSGQGMTEAFF.

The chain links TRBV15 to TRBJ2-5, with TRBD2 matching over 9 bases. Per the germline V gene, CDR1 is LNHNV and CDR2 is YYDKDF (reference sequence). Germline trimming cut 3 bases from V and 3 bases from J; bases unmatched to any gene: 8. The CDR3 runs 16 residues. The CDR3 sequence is CATSSGMGLAEETQYF. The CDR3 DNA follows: TGTGCCACCAGCAGCGGGATGGGACTAGCAGAAGAGACCCAGTACTTC. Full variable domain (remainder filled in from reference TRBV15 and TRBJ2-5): DAMVIQNPRYQVTQFGKPVTLSCSQTLNHNVMYWYQQKSSQAPKLLFHYYDKDFNNEADTPDNFQSRRPNTSFCFLDIRSPGLGDTAMYLCATSSGMGLAEETQYFGPGTRLLVL.

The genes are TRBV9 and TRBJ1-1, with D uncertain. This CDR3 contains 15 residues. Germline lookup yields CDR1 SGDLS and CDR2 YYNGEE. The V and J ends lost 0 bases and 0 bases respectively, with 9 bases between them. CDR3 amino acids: CASSVVGGLNTEAFF. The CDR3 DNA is TGTGCCAGCAGCGTAGTGGGAGGGCTGAACACTGAAGCTTTCTTT.

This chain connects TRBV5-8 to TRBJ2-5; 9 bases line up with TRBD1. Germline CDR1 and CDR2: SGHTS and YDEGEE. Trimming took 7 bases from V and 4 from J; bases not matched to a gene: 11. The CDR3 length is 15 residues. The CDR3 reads CASPRDRVFRETQYF. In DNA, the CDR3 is TGTGCCAGCCCGCGGGACAGGGTATTCCGAGAGACCCAGTACTTC.

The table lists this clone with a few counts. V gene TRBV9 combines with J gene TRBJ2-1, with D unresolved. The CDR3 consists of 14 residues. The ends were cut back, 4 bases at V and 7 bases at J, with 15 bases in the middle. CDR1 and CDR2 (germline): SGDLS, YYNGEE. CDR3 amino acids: CASSHTSNLNEQFF. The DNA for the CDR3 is TGTGCCAGCAGCCACACCTCCAATTTAAATGAGCAGTTCTTC.

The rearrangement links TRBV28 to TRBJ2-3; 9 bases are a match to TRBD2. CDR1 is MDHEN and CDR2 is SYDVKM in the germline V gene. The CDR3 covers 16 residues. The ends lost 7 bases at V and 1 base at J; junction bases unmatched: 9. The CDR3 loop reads CASISRLAGRTDTQYF. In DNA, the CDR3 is TGTGCCAGCATCTCCAGGCTAGCGGGACGCACAGATACGCAGTATTTT.